This is a list of T cell receptor beta chains from one sample in a study of T cell changes during pregnancy in multiple sclerosis. Sequencing used immunoSEQ multiplex PCR; TCRdb keeps in-frame clones, though not all of them. The data contain roughly 75,000 clones, almost 95% of them singletons. Here the sequenced sample was peripheral blood, taken in the third trimester of pregnancy. These receptors were obtained from a female donor in good health, enrolled as a control in a pregnancy study. Both conserved end residues are part of each CDR3. A D gene is named only where the DNA matches it firmly. Some rows mark clone size as missing; the rest say once, few, many or name a class of expanded clone.

DNA	CDR3	D	length	V	J	size
TGTGCCAGCAGTTTGATCCCACTAGCTCCCAATGAGCAGTTCTTC	CASSLIPLAPNEQFF	NA	15	TRBV27	TRBJ2-1	NA
TGTGCCAGCAGCTCCCTCGTGGGCAGTAACTATGGCTACACCTTC	CASSSLVGSNYGYTF	NA	15	TRBV11-1	TRBJ1-2	NA
TGTGCCACCAGCCGCGTGGCAGGGTCGCAGGAGCAGTACTTC	CATSRVAGSQEQYF	NA	14	TRBV15	TRBJ2-7	NA
TGTGCCAGCAGCTCGACAGGGTGGGATGGCTACACCTTC	CASSSTGWDGYTF	TRBD1	13	TRBV7-2	TRBJ1-2	NA
TGTGCCTGGAGTACGACTGGGACAGATACGCAGTATTTT	CAWSTTGTDTQYF	NA	13	TRBV30	TRBJ2-3	once
TGCGCCAGCAGCCCCGGGGGGAATGAGCAGTTCTTC	CASSPGGNEQFF	TRBD2	12	TRBV4-3	TRBJ2-1	NA
TGTGCCAGCGCGGACAGGGGCTATGGCTACACCTTC	CASADRGYGYTF	TRBD1	12	TRBV6-6	TRBJ1-2	NA
TGTGCCAGTAGTACTCCGGGACACCCGAACACTGAAGCTTTCTTT	CASSTPGHPNTEAFF	NA	15	TRBV19	TRBJ1-1	few
TGTGCCAGCAGCCCGGGGCCTCCCGGGGAAGGGGGAATGAGCACAGATACGCAGTATTTT	CASSPGPPGEGGMSTDTQYF	NA	20	TRBV7-3	TRBJ2-3	NA
TGTGCCAGCAGTCTGGACAAGGTCTACGAGCAGTACTTC	CASSLDKVYEQYF	NA	13	TRBV28	TRBJ2-7	NA
TGTGCCAGCAGTTACTCAGGCGGGAGCGCCTACGAGCAGTACTTC	CASSYSGGSAYEQYF	TRBD2	15	TRBV6-5	TRBJ2-7	NA
TGTGCCATCAGACAGGGAATCGCTAACTATGGCTACACCTTC	CAIRQGIANYGYTF	NA	14	TRBV10-3	TRBJ1-2	NA
TGTGCCAGCAGGAGTGGTCTGAACACTGAAGCTTTCTTT	CASRSGLNTEAFF	NA	13	TRBV2	TRBJ1-1	NA
TGTGCCAGCAGCTTAGCCAAACTAGTCGGGCTCCAAGAGACCCAGTACTTC	CASSLAKLVGLQETQYF	NA	17	TRBV7-9	TRBJ2-5	NA
TGTGCCAGTAGTTGGCAGATCAATGAGCAGTTCTTC	CASSWQINEQFF	NA	12	TRBV19	TRBJ2-1	NA
TGTGCCGGGGACAGGGTAAATACGCAGTATTTT	CAGDRVNTQYF	TRBD1	11	TRBV9	TRBJ2-3	NA
TGTGCCTGGGGAAGGGGGCAGTTGAACGATGAGCAGTTCTTC	CAWGRGQLNDEQFF	TRBD1	14	TRBV30	TRBJ2-1	NA
TGTGCCAGCAGCTTGTCTAGCGGGGGGGTTTACAATGAGCAGTTCTTC	CASSLSSGGVYNEQFF	TRBD2	16	TRBV5-4	TRBJ2-1	NA
TGTGCCAGCAGGGCGACTAGCGGGGGGGCAGGACAGCAGTTCTTC	CASRATSGGAGQQFF	TRBD2	15	TRBV6-1	TRBJ2-1	NA
TGTGCCAGCAGCTTAGAGACTGGTAATGAGCAGTTCTTC	CASSLETGNEQFF	NA	13	TRBV7-2	TRBJ2-1	NA
TGTGCCAGCAGTGACTCTGGGGGAGAGGGGGATGAGCAGTTCTTC	CASSDSGGEGDEQFF	NA	15	TRBV6-4	TRBJ2-1	medium-sized
TGTGCCTGGAGTGCCGGACAGGGATGGGACAATGAGCAGTTCTTC	CAWSAGQGWDNEQFF	TRBD1	15	TRBV30	TRBJ2-1	NA